A selection of T cell receptor beta chains follows, all from one sample in a study of neurological immune-mediated disorders. TCRdb reprocessed the 5' RACE reads with MiXCR, giving one entry per CDR3 protein. The data contain 31,000 or so distinct CDR3 sequences, about an eighth of them singletons. The specimen sequenced was CD4+ T cells from blood. The source is a female donor with HTLV-1-associated myelopathy (HAM/TSP). CDR3s include the opening cysteine and the closing phenylalanine or tryptophan.

TRBV12-3/TRBV12-4,13,CASSLGESTEAFF
TRBV23-1,14,CASRNRGFRETQYF
TRBV29-1,14,CSVGQGAANEKLFF
TRBV14,14,CASSLGWNTGELFF
TRBV20-1,16,CSARNFLAGATYEQYF
TRBV7-9,15,CASSLAQGPNQPQHF
TRBV7-8,16,CASSFLAEGGYNEQFF
TRBV28,17,CASSWDRAKGAQETQYF
TRBV5-1,14,CASSPGTVKYGYTF
TRBV20-1,16,CSAAGESSGMVDTQYF
TRBV6-4,13,CASSDTNTGELFF
TRBV7-2,14,CASSLAPGQYEQYF
TRBV2,14,CASSGLAGGYEQYF